The 25 T cell receptor beta chains below come from one sample, sequenced in a study of identical twins. TCRdb re-called the 5' RACE reads through MiXCR, storing one row per CDR3 protein. This table has under 300,000 distinct CDR3 sequences, roughly 13% appearing once. These same records also appear under a second study, on yellow fever vaccine responses in identical twins.

The sequenced sample consisted of memory (CD45RO+) T cells sorted from blood. The receptors stem from a woman under 30 in good health.

This clonotype was recorded many times. V is TRBV7-9 and J is TRBJ2-7; the D gene could be TRBD1 or TRBD2 (5 bases each). The V gene's germline CDR1 is SEHNR and CDR2 FQNEAQ (reference sequence). The CDR3 has 15 amino acids. V lost 11 bases, J lost 7 bases, and 27 bases lay in between. This chain's CDR3 is CAARASEGDLREQYF. For the CDR3, the DNA is TGTGCCGCCAGGGCCTCGGAAGGGGACCTGAGGGAGCAGTACTTC.

This clonotype was found a few times. The chain's CDR3 is CASSPRLAGEPYNEQFF. The CDR3 DNA follows: TGTGCCAGCAGCCCTAGACTAGCGGGAGAACCCTACAATGAGCAGTTCTTC. The V and J genes are TRBV7-8 and TRBJ2-1; 12 positions agree with TRBD2. V shed 5 bases and J 2 bases; nucleotides not matched to a gene: 7. This CDR3 has 17 residues. CDR1 and CDR2 from the germline V gene are SGHVS and FQNEAQ.

This clonotype was recorded a few times. This sequence joins TRBV28 and TRBJ2-5, with 12 bases matching TRBD2. Germline values: CDR1 MDHEN, CDR2 SYDVKM. The junction had 13 bases not matched to a gene; V was cut back by 4 bases and J by 1 base. The CDR3 consists of 19 residues. The CDR3 bases are TGTGCCAGCAGTTCGGGGCCAGAAGGACTAGCGGGAATCCAAGAGACCCAGTACTTC. It translates to CASSSGPEGLAGIQETQYF.

Notes on this clonotype: One junction end disagrees with the germline gene, perhaps due to a read error. The genes are TRBV12-3 or TRBV12-4 and TRBJ2-2; D may match TRBD1 or TRBD2 (5 bases each). The CDR3 runs to 18 residues. The CDR3 sequence is CASCLARTGTSNTGELVF. In DNA, the CDR3 is TGTGCCAGCTGTTTAGCGCGAACCGGGACCTCGAACACCGGGGAGCTGGTTTTT.

Note on this clonotype: A junction boundary mismatches the germline segment, possibly from a read error. The chain uses TRBV15 and TRBJ2-1; D is perhaps TRBD1 or TRBD2 (5 bases each). CDR1 LNHNV and CDR2 YYDKDF come from the germline V gene (reference sequence). This CDR3 spans 14 amino acids. This CDR3 is CATSREGTNNEQFF. In DNA form, the CDR3 reads TGTGCCACCAGCAGAGAGGGGACCAACAACGAGCAGTTCTTC.

This clonotype was observed a few times. This chain uses TRBV24-1 with TRBJ2-3; 8 bases line up with TRBD1. This CDR3 has 15 amino acids. With V trimmed by 4 bases and J by 2 bases, 4 bases remained unmatched. CDR1 and CDR2 from the germline V gene are KGHDR and SFDVKD. CDR3 DNA: TGTGCCACCAGTGACCGGGACAGGCACACAGATACGCAGTATTTT. It is translated as CATSDRDRHTDTQYF.

The gene calls are TRBV20-1 and TRBJ2-3; D is unresolved. The CDR3 sequence is 10 residues long. In germline, CDR1 is DFQATT, CDR2 SNEGSKA (reference sequence). Trimming cost V 3 bases and J 6 bases, with 4 bases left between them. The DNA of the CDR3 is TGCAGTGCTAGCTCCGATACGCAGTATTTT. Its translation: CSASSDTQYF.

This chain links TRBV7-2 with TRBJ2-1; 8 bases align to TRBD2. The germline V gene encodes CDR1 SGHTA and CDR2 FQGNSA. After removal of 2 bases from V and 7 bases from J, the junction contained 7 bases not matched to a gene. The CDR3 totals 15 residues. The chain's CDR3 is CASSLLLGRGNEQFF. CDR3 nucleotide sequence: TGTGCCAGCAGCTTACTGCTCGGGAGGGGGAATGAGCAGTTCTTC.

The table lists this clonotype with a few counts. V gene TRBV7-9 combines with J gene TRBJ2-4; D unresolved. The CDR3 length is 16 residues. Germline V lookup: CDR1 SEHNR, CDR2 FQNEAQ (reference sequence). V gave up 5 bases and J gave up 0 bases, with 14 bases separating them. CDR3 nucleotide sequence: TGTGCCAGCAGCACAAACCACAGAGTAGCCAAAAACATTCAGTACTTC. Amino acid sequence: CASSTNHRVAKNIQYF. The full variable domain, rest sourced from reference TRBV7-9 and TRBJ2-4, is DTGVSQNPRHKITKRGQNVTFRCDPISEHNRLYWYRQTLGQGPEFLTYFQNEAQLEKSRLLSDRFSAERPKGSFSTLEIQRTEQGDSAMYLCASSTNHRVAKNIQYFGAGTRLSVL.

The V call is TRBV29-1, the J call TRBJ2-3; 8 positions match TRBD1. The CDR3 extends over 14 amino acids. Germline V CDR1 and CDR2: SQVTM, ANQGSEA. V shed 7 bases, J shed 0 bases, and the junction held 6 bases outside the gene matches. The CDR3 region is CSGRTGSSTDTQYF. CDR3 DNA sequence: TGCAGCGGGAGGACAGGGTCGAGCACAGATACGCAGTATTTT.

This clonotype occurred many times. The V and J genes are TRBV28 and TRBJ1-1; the D gene is possibly TRBD1 (6 bases). This CDR3 is built from 14 residues. The V end lost 7 bases, the J end lost 0 bases, and 12 bases lay between the germline ends. Germline loops: CDR1 MDHEN, CDR2 SYDVKM. CDR3 amino acids: CASILGAMNTEAFF. CDR3 in DNA: TGTGCCAGCATCCTGGGGGCTATGAACACTGAAGCTTTCTTT.

In this sample, this clonotype turned up a few times. The chain employs TRBV10-3 and TRBJ2-2; D might be TRBD2 (6 bases). V lost 5 bases to trimming and J lost 6 bases, with 10 bases between them. The CDR3 sequence is 13 residues long. Germline lookup yields CDR1 ENHRY and CDR2 SYGVKD. The chain's CDR3 is CAISWEEAGELFF. The CDR3 region has the DNA TGTGCCATCAGTTGGGAGGAGGCCGGGGAGCTGTTTTTT.

V is TRBV6-5 and J is TRBJ2-2, with 8 positions matching TRBD2. Germline V CDR1 and CDR2: MNHEY, SVGAGI. The CDR3 runs to 16 residues. V dropped 2 bases and J dropped 2; count of bases not matched to a gene: 4. The CDR3 DNA reads TGTGCCAGCAGTTACCTTAGCGGGGCCAACACCGGGGAGCTGTTTTTT. Translated: CASSYLSGANTGELFF.

The chain couples TRBV2 to TRBJ1-5; D is perhaps TRBD1 (6 bases). Germline CDR1 reads SNHLY; CDR2 reads FYNNEI. The V end was cut by 5 bases, the J end by 7 bases, with 15 bases between. CDR3 length equals 14 residues. Here the CDR3 reads CASSREGGAQPQHF. The DNA for the CDR3 is TGTGCCAGCAGTCGCGAGGGGGGGGCGCAGCCCCAGCATTTT.

The chain employs TRBV20-1 and TRBJ2-7, with 10 bases matching TRBD2. The germline V gene has CDR1 DFQATT and CDR2 SNEGSKA (reference sequence). The CDR3 spans 15 residues. Germline trimming cut 3 bases from V and 6 bases from J; bases unmatched to any gene: 11. CDR3 amino acids: CSARKSGRESREQYF. CDR3 nucleotide sequence: TGCAGTGCTAGGAAGAGCGGGAGGGAATCTCGCGAGCAGTACTTC.

In this sample, this clonotype turned up many times. The V call is TRBV12-3 or TRBV12-4, the J call TRBJ1-5; TRBD1 might be the D (5 bases). The CDR3 runs 13 residues. V was trimmed by 9 bases and J by 2 bases, leaving 11 bases between them. The CDR3 nucleotides are TGTGCCAGTTTCGGGGGGGGCAATCAGCCCCAGCATTTT. It translates to CASFGGGNQPQHF.

This chain uses TRBV28 with TRBJ2-1, with TRBD2 matching over 9 bases. The J segment lost 4 bases and the V segment lost 7 bases, leaving 11 bases of the junction unmatched. The CDR3 loop spans 16 amino acids. Germline V CDR1 and CDR2: MDHEN, SYDVKM. CDR3 nucleotides: TGTGCCAGCACCCTTAGCGGGAGAAGTATATACAATGAGCAGTTCTTC. This sequence encodes CASTLSGRSIYNEQFF. Variable domain in full (rest from reference TRBV28 and TRBJ2-1): DVKVTQSSRYLVKRTGEKVFLECVQDMDHENMFWYRQDPGLGLRLIYFSYDVKMKEKGDIPEGYSVSREKKERFSLILESASTNQTSMYLCASTLSGRSIYNEQFFGPGTRLTVL.

This clonotype occurred many times. V usage is TRBV5-1 and J usage is TRBJ2-1; D might be TRBD1 (6 bases). Germline V gives CDR1 SGHRS, CDR2 YFSETQ. The CDR3 contains 12 residues. V lost 4 bases, J lost 11 bases, and 13 bases lay in between. CDR3 DNA sequence: TGCGCCAGCAGCGCCGAGGGGGTAAAGCAGTTCTTC. This sequence encodes CASSAEGVKQFF.

This clonotype has only a few counts. The genes are TRBV12-3 or TRBV12-4 and TRBJ2-7; D possibly corresponds to TRBD1 (5 bases). Between the trimmed V and J ends, which lost 6 bases and 4 bases, there was a span of 10 bases. This CDR3 region has 12 residues. The CDR3 nucleotides read TGTGCCAGCAGATTAAACAGGTACGAGCAGTACTTC. This encodes CASRLNRYEQYF.

This clonotype was detected only a few times. The chain employs TRBV29-1 and TRBJ2-1, with D possibly TRBD1 on 7 matching bases. The germline V gene encodes CDR1 SQVTM and CDR2 ANQGSEA. V dropped 5 bases and J dropped 0 bases, with 11 bases sitting between them. The CDR3 length is 14 residues. The CDR3 nucleotides are TGCAGCGTTTCGCAGGGGGGCTCCTACAATGAGCAGTTCTTC. It yields the protein CSVSQGGSYNEQFF.

This clonotype was counted many times. The V and J genes are TRBV6-6 and TRBJ2-4; D unclear. Germline-derived CDR1 and CDR2 are MNHNY and SVGAGI (reference sequence). Trimming left V 10 bases short and J 2 bases short, with 9 bases between. The CDR3 totals 12 residues. CDR3 residues: CATRRPKNIQYF. The CDR3 nucleotides read TGTGCCACCCGCCGGCCCAAAAACATTCAGTACTTC.

This CDR3 is CASSRDRGTYEQYF. The CDR3 nucleotides read TGTGCCAGCAGTCGGGACAGGGGCACCTACGAGCAGTACTTC. This chain joins TRBV27 and TRBJ2-7; 10 bases align to TRBD1. The junction had 3 bases not matched to a gene; V was cut back by 5 bases and J by 2 bases. This CDR3 has 14 residues. Germline lookup yields CDR1 MNHEY and CDR2 SMNVEV (reference sequence).

The chain has TRBV5-1 and TRBJ2-1, with 9 bases lining up with TRBD2. Germline V gene sequence: CDR1 SGHRS, CDR2 YFSETQ. With V trimmed by 4 bases and J by 6 bases, 8 bases remained unmatched. The CDR3 is 15 amino acids. The CDR3 nucleotides read TGCGCCAGCAGCATCGCGGGGGGGCTGGGCAATGAGCAGTTCTTC. Its translation: CASSIAGGLGNEQFF.

CDR3 coding DNA: TGCAGCGTGCGTAGCGTTTTCGAGACCCAGTACTTC. Translated: CSVRSVFETQYF. The chain employs TRBV29-1 and TRBJ2-5; D may be TRBD2 (5 bases). Germline values: CDR1 SQVTM, CDR2 ANQGSEA. V gave up 6 bases and J gave up 5 bases, with 13 bases separating them. The CDR3 contains 12 residues.

The V call is TRBV11-2, the J call TRBJ2-4; the D is unclear. Germline V gene lookup returns CDR1 SGHAT and CDR2 FQNNGV. The V and J ends lost 0 bases and 3 bases respectively, with 9 bases between them. The CDR3 length is 15 residues. Written as DNA, the CDR3 is TGTGCCAGCAGCTTAGACGGACCGTACAAAAACATTCAGTACTTC. The encoded protein is CASSLDGPYKNIQYF. Looking up the rest from reference TRBV11-2 and TRBJ2-4 gives the full variable domain: EAGVAQSPRYKIIEKRQSVAFWCNPISGHATLYWYQQILGQGPKLLIQFQNNGVVDDSQLPKDRFSAERLKGVDSTLKIQPAKLEDSAVYLCASSLDGPYKNIQYFGAGTRLSVL.